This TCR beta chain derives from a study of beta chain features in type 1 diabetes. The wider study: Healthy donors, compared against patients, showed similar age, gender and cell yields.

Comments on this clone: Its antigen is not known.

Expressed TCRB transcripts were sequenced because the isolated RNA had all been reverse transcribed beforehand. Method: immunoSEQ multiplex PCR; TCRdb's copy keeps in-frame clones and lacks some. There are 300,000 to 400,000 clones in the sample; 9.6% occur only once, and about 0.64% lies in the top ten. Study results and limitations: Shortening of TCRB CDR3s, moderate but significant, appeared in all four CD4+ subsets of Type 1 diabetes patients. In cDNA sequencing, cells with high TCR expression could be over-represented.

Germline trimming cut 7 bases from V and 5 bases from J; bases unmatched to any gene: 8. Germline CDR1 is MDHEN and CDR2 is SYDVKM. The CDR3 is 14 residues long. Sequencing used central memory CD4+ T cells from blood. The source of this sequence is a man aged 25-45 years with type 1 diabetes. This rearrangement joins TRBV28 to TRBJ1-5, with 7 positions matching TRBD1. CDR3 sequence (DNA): TGTGCCAGCATCCAACAGGGGAAGGATCAGCCCCAGCATTTT. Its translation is CASIQQGKDQPQHF.